Below, one T cell receptor beta chain is given with its context. Its antigen is currently unknown. This specimen belongs to a study of T cell responses to AZD1222 COVID-19 vaccine. Germline CDR1 reads SGHDT; CDR2 reads YYEEEE. The V end lost 2 bases, the J end lost 5 bases, and 13 bases lay between the germline ends. The CDR3 loop spans 14 amino acids. Study results and limitations: The study reported that nearly half of spike-specific TCRs target unmutated variant regions. In a largely white British group with more females than males, clonal diversity was possibly underestimated.

Assay: immunoSEQ multiplex PCR; the TCRdb copy retains only in-frame clones and omits some. This table holds approximately 71,000 clones, about nine tenths found once. Source: peripheral blood, taken on day 0 of AZD1222 vaccination. The V call is TRBV5-6, the J call TRBJ2-5; unclear D gene. The clonotype was recovered from an adult in good health. The CDR3 reads CASSFRRNGETQYF. As DNA, the CDR3 is TGTGCCAGCAGCTTCCGCAGGAATGGGGAGACCCAGTACTTC.